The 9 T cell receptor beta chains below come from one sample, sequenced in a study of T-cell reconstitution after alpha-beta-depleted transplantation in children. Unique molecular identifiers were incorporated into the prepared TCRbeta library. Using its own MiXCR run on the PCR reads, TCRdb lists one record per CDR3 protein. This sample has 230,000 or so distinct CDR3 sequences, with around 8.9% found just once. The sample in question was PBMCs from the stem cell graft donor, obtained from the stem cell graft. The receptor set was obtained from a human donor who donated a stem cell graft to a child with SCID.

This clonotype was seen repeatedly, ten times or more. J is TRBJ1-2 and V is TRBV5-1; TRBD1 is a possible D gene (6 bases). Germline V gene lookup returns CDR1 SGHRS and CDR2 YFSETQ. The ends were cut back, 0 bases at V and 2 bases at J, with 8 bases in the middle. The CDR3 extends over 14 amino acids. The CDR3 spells CASSLVTGNYGYTF. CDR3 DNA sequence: TGCGCCAGCAGCTTGGTTACAGGGAACTATGGCTACACCTTC.

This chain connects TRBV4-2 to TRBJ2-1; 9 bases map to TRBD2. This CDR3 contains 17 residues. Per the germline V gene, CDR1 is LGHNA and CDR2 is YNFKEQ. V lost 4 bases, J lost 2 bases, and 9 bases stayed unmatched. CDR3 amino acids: CASSPTGAGGAYNEQFF. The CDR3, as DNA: TGTGCCAGCAGCCCCACAGGAGCGGGGGGAGCCTACAATGAGCAGTTCTTC.

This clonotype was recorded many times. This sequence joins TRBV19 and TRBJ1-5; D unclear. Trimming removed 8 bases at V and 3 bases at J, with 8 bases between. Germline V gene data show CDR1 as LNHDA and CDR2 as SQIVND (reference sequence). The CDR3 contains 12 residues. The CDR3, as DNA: TGTGCCAGTGGACTAATCAATCAGCCCCAGCATTTT. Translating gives CASGLINQPQHF.

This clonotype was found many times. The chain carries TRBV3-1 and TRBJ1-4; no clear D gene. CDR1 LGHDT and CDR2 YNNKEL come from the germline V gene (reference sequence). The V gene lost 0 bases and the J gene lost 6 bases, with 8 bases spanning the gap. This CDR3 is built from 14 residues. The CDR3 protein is CASSQEVEHEKLFF. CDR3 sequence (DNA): TGTGCCAGCAGCCAAGAGGTCGAGCATGAAAAACTGTTTTTT.

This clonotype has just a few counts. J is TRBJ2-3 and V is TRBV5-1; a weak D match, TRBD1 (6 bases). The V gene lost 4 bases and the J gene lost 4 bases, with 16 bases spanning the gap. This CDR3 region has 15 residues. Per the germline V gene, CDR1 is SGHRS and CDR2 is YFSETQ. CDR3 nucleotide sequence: TGCGCCAGCAGCGCCGGGCTGACAGGCCCAGATACGCAGTATTTT. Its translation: CASSAGLTGPDTQYF.

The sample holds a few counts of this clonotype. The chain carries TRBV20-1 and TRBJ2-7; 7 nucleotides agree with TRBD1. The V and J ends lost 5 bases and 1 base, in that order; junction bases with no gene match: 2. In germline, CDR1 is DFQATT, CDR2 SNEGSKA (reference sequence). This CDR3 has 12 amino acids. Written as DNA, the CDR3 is TGCAGTGCTCTGGGACAGTCCTACGAGCAGTACTTC. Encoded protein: CSALGQSYEQYF.

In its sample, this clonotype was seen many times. The CDR3, as DNA: TGCGCCAGCAGCTTGGATGGGGGGGACTATTCACCCCTCCACTTT. It specifies CASSLDGGDYSPLHF. The chain joins TRBV5-1 to TRBJ1-6; weak D call: TRBD1 (5 bases). This CDR3 comprises 15 residues. From germline, CDR1 is SGHRS and CDR2 YFSETQ. Trimming took off 0 bases at V and 8 bases at J, with 12 bases between the two ends.

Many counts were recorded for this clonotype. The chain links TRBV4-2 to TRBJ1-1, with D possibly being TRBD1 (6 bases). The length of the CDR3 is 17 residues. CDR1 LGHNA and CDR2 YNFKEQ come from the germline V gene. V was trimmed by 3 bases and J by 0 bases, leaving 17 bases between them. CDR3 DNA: TGTGCCAGCAGCCAGCTTAAGACAGGACCCATGAACACTGAAGCTTTCTTT. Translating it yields CASSQLKTGPMNTEAFF.

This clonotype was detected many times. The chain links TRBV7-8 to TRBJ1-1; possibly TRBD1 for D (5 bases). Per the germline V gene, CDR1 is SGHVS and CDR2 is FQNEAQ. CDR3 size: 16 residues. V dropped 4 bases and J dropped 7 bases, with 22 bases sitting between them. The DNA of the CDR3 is TGTGCCAGCAGCTCAAGGAGTGGAGGGGAACCAGGTGAAGCTTTCTTT. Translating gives CASSSRSGGEPGEAFF.